The 11 T cell receptor beta chains reported below all come from one sample, sequenced in a study of pediatric ulcerative colitis. Assay: immunoSEQ multiplex PCR; the TCRdb copy retains only in-frame clones and omits some. The sample comprises under 45,000 clones, around four fifths of which are singletons, and approximately 25% rests with the top ten. The sample comprised blood. The receptors derive from a girl between 5 and 17 years old with moderate ulcerative colitis.

The chain couples TRBV11-3 to TRBJ2-1, with 10 bases lining up with TRBD2. The CDR3 loop spans 15 amino acids. Germline V gene lookup returns CDR1 SGHNT and CDR2 YENEEA. V was clipped by 6 bases and J by 2 bases; unmatched bases: 4. The CDR3 nucleotides are TGTGCCAGCAGTCAAGCGGGAGGGGCCTACAATGAGCAGTTCTTC. Amino acid sequence: CASSQAGGAYNEQFF.

CDR3 region: CASSDTGQVNEQFF. In nucleotides, the CDR3 is TGTGCCAGCAGTGATACGGGACAGGTAAATGAGCAGTTCTTC. The V and J genes are TRBV6-1 and TRBJ2-1; 8 bases agree with TRBD1. Germline V CDR1 and CDR2: MNHNS, SASEGT. V lost 3 bases to trimming and J lost 7 bases; unmatched junction nucleotides: 5. The CDR3 contains 14 residues.

The J gene is TRBJ2-2, the V gene TRBV7-6; the D is unclear. The CDR3 totals 15 residues. V dropped 0 bases and J dropped 1 base, with 6 bases sitting between them. The V gene's germline CDR1 is SGHVS and CDR2 FNYEAQ. The CDR3 sequence: CASSLALGNTGELFF. For the CDR3, the DNA is TGTGCCAGCAGCTTAGCGCTAGGGAACACCGGGGAGCTGTTTTTT.

The CDR3 region has the DNA TGTGCCAGCAGCTCATTCCTTGGACGAGACCGTGGGGCCAACGTCCTGACTTTC. It specifies CASSSFLGRDRGANVLTF. The chain uses TRBV4-2 and TRBJ2-6; D not resolved. The CDR3 sequence is 18 residues long. The germline V gene has CDR1 LGHNA and CDR2 YNFKEQ. Trimming took off 5 bases at V and 3 bases at J, with 20 bases between the two ends.

J is TRBJ2-1 and V is TRBV11-3; TRBD2 matches 15 bases. The CDR3 totals 16 residues. The V gene end was trimmed by 5 bases and the J gene end by 7 bases; junction bases not matched to a gene: 6. CDR1 and CDR2 (germline): SGHNT, YENEEA. The CDR3 bases are TGTGCCAGCAGCCTGGGACTAGCGGGGGGAGGGAATGAGCAGTTCTTC. Translated: CASSLGLAGGGNEQFF.

The sample holds one count of this clone. V usage is TRBV7-9 and J usage is TRBJ1-4; D gene unclear. The germline V gene encodes CDR1 SEHNR and CDR2 FQNEAQ (reference sequence). The CDR3 has 11 amino acids. V lost 4 bases and J 8 bases, leaving 5 bases between the germline ends. The CDR3 loop is CASSSSEKLFF. As DNA, the CDR3 is TGTGCCAGCAGCTCCTCAGAAAAACTGTTTTTT.

The V call is TRBV7-2, the J call TRBJ2-1, with D perhaps TRBD2 (6 bases). Deletions cut 2 bases from V and 8 bases from J, with 10 bases between. The CDR3 spans 13 residues. The germline CDR1 and CDR2 sequences are SGHTA and FQGNSA. This chain's CDR3 is CASSLHWDYEQFF. The CDR3 DNA is TGTGCCAGCAGCTTACACTGGGACTATGAGCAGTTCTTC.

This clone was detected a few times. The chain carries TRBV29-1 and TRBJ1-1, with a tentative D call TRBD1 (5 bases). The CDR3 runs 12 residues. Germline CDR1 reads SQVTM; CDR2 reads ANQGSEA. Trimming cost V 0 bases and J 3 bases, with 5 bases left between them. In nucleotides, the CDR3 is TGCAGCGTTGAAGAGGGGGACACTGAAGCTTTCTTT. This translates into CSVEEGDTEAFF. Complete variable domain (other parts from reference TRBV29-1 and TRBJ1-1): SAVISQKPSRDICQRGTSLTIQCQVDSQVTMMFWYRQQPGQSLTLIATANQGSEATYESGFVIDKFPISRPNLTFSTLTVSNMSPEDSSIYLCSVEEGDTEAFFGQGTRLTVV.

The V gene is TRBV18, the J gene TRBJ2-7; 8 bases map to TRBD2. J was trimmed by 6 bases and V by 0 bases; bases with no gene match: 10. The germline V gene has CDR1 KGHSH and CDR2 LQKENI. CDR3 length: 16 amino acids. CDR3 coding DNA: TGTGCCAGCTCACCACCCGCGGGGGGCGTCTCCACCGAGCAGTACTTC. It specifies CASSPPAGGVSTEQYF. Full variable domain (remainder filled in from reference TRBV18 and TRBJ2-7): NAGVMQNPRHLVRRRGQEARLRCSPMKGHSHVYWYRQLPEEGLKFMVYLQKENIIDESGMPKERFSAEFPKEGPSILRIQQVVRGDSAAYFCASSPPAGGVSTEQYFGPGTRLTVT.

V is TRBV7-9 and J is TRBJ2-6; unclear D gene. CDR1 is SEHNR, CDR2 FQNEAQ, per germline (reference sequence). Trimming cost V 6 bases and J 3 bases, with 6 bases left between them. This CDR3 is built from 13 residues. CDR3: CASSPYGANVLTF. In DNA, the CDR3 is TGTGCCAGCAGTCCCTATGGGGCCAACGTCCTGACTTTC.

J is TRBJ2-5 and V is TRBV25-1; D is undetermined. Trimming pared 4 bases from V and 1 base from J, leaving 7 bases between. Germline lookup yields CDR1 MGHDK and CDR2 SYGVNS. This CDR3 has 13 amino acids. The CDR3 region is CASSGAAQETQYF. CDR3 sequence (DNA): TGTGCCAGCAGTGGGGCAGCCCAAGAGACCCAGTACTTC.